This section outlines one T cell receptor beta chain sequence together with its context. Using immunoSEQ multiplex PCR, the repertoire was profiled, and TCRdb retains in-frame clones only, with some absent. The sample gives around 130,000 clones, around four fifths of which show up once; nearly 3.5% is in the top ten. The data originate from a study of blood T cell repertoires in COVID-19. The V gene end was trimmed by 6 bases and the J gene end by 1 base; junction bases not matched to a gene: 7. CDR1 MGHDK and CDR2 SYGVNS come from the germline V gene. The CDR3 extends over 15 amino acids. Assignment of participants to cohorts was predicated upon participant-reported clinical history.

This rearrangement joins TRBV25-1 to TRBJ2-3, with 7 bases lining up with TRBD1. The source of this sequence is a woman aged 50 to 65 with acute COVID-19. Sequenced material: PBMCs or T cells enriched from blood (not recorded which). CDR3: CASSPTGSGTDTQYF. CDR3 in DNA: TGTGCCAGCAGCCCGACAGGGTCTGGCACAGATACGCAGTATTTT.